This is a list of T cell receptor beta chains from one sample in a study of T-cell reconstitution after alpha-beta-depleted transplantation in children. MiXCR, applied by TCRdb to the PCR reads, yields one record per CDR3 protein. The sample comprises approximately 350,000 distinct CDR3 sequences, 10% of which are singletons, and approximately 2.3% rests with the top ten. The starting material was PBMCs from the stem cell graft donor, obtained from the stem cell graft. The receptors come from a human donor who donated a stem cell graft to a child with acute lymphoblastic leukemia. CDR3s include the opening cysteine and the closing phenylalanine or tryptophan. The D gene is left open where the match is weak. Size is omitted from some rows. Given values are once, few, many or a class for expanded clones.

V	J	size	D	DNA	CDR3
TRBV6-1	TRBJ1-1	many	-	TGTGCCAGCGGGAGTATGCTGAACACTGAAGCTTTCTTT	CASGSMLNTEAFF
TRBV4-3	TRBJ2-1	-	-	TGCGCCAGCAGCCAGGACAGGAGCAGGGGGGTCTACAATGAGCAGTTCTTC	CASSQDRSRGVYNEQFF
TRBV7-9	TRBJ2-7	few	TRBD1	TGTGCCAGCAGCCCAGGACAGGGATGGGTCGAGCAGTACTTC	CASSPGQGWVEQYF
TRBV18	TRBJ2-3	-	-	TGTGCCAGCTCACCACCGTTTTCCGATACGCAGTATTTT	CASSPPFSDTQYF
TRBV12-3/TRBV12-4	TRBJ2-2	-	TRBD1	TGTGCCAGCAGTTTGCGGCAGGGGGCCGCCGGGGAGCTGTTTTTT	CASSLRQGAAGELFF
TRBV4-2	TRBJ1-2	-	TRBD1	TGTGCCAGCAGCCAAGATTCGGCAGGGGGGCCCCCAATTGGCGGCTACACCTTC	CASSQDSAGGPPIGGYTF
TRBV6-5	TRBJ1-1	many	-	TGTGCCAGCAGTTACTCTTGGACAATTGGCACTGAAGCTTTCTTT	CASSYSWTIGTEAFF
TRBV7-8	TRBJ2-3	many	-	TGTGCCAGCAGCAGACTAGGGTCGTCGGATACGCAGTATTTT	CASSRLGSSDTQYF
TRBV11-1	TRBJ1-1	-	-	TGTGCCAGCAGCTTAGCGGGATGGGACCGCCCGATGAACACTGAAGCTTTCTTT	CASSLAGWDRPMNTEAFF
TRBV4-2	TRBJ1-6	-	-	TGTGCCAGCAGCGGGGGTGCCGCGAATTCACCCCTCCACTTT	CASSGGAANSPLHF
TRBV5-1	TRBJ2-7	few	TRBD2	TGCGCCAGCAGCTCGCGACAGACTAGCGGGAGGGCCGGCTACGAGCAGTACTTC	CASSSRQTSGRAGYEQYF
TRBV7-8	TRBJ2-3	many	-	TGTGCCAGCAGCTCTAGAGGGTGGGATTGGGCAGATACGCAGTATTTT	CASSSRGWDWADTQYF
TRBV7-9	TRBJ1-2	-	-	TGTGCCAGCAGGGAACCGGAGGGCTACACCTTC	CASREPEGYTF
TRBV7-2	TRBJ2-1	many	TRBD2	TGTGCCAGCAGCCTTAGCGGGAGGGCCGGGAATGAGCAGTTCTTC	CASSLSGRAGNEQFF
TRBV27	TRBJ2-7	-	TRBD1	TGTGCCAGCAGGGGGTACAGGGGAAAGACCTACGAGCAGTACTTC	CASRGYRGKTYEQYF
TRBV7-2	TRBJ2-5	few	-	TGTGCCAGCAGCCCGGGACCCCTGAGGGAGACCCAGTACTTC	CASSPGPLRETQYF